These T cell receptor beta chains were read from a single sample in a study of T cells after yellow fever vaccination. A single record per CDR3 protein comes from TCRdb applying MiXCR to the 5' RACE reads. Of 200,000 to 300,000 distinct CDR3 sequences detected, 10% to 15% appear once; the ten largest clones hold around 0.55%. Source: CD4+ T cells sorted from PBMCs, taken 45 days after the yellow fever booster vaccination. The receptors stem from a young man who received the YFV17D yellow fever vaccine. Each CDR3 is given with its conserved first and last residue. Each record gives: D gene, J gene, V gene, clone size, CDR3 protein, CDR3 DNA. The D gene is left open where the match is weak. The size field is filled for only some rows; it gives once, few, many or a size class.

D gene: NA
J gene: TRBJ2-5
V gene: TRBV7-7
clone size: NA
CDR3 protein: CASSPVPGGRETQYF
CDR3 DNA: TGTGCTAGCAGCCCCGTACCCGGGGGGCGAGAGACCCAGTACTTC

D gene: TRBD2
J gene: TRBJ2-1
V gene: TRBV10-3
clone size: few
CDR3 protein: CAISESWLAGSNEQFF
CDR3 DNA: TGTGCCATCAGTGAGTCGTGGCTAGCGGGAAGCAATGAGCAGTTCTTC

D gene: TRBD1
J gene: TRBJ1-5
V gene: TRBV6-2/TRBV6-3
clone size: few
CDR3 protein: CASSPSRTGKSNQPQHF
CDR3 DNA: TGTGCCAGCAGTCCTTCCCGGACAGGGAAAAGCAATCAGCCCCAGCATTTT

D gene: TRBD1
J gene: TRBJ2-2
V gene: TRBV29-1
clone size: NA
CDR3 protein: CSVGQDRGPTGELFF
CDR3 DNA: TGCAGCGTTGGACAGGACAGGGGTCCCACCGGGGAGCTGTTTTTT

D gene: NA
J gene: TRBJ2-3
V gene: TRBV7-3
clone size: NA
CDR3 protein: CASSLTGTGATDTQYF
CDR3 DNA: TGTGCCAGCAGCTTAACCGGGACGGGGGCCACAGATACGCAGTATTTT

D gene: NA
J gene: TRBJ1-1
V gene: TRBV20-1
clone size: many
CDR3 protein: CSARDRGMNTEAFF
CDR3 DNA: TGCAGTGCTAGAGACCGGGGCATGAACACTGAAGCTTTCTTT

D gene: NA
J gene: TRBJ2-3
V gene: TRBV5-1
clone size: NA
CDR3 protein: CASSLATTDTQYF
CDR3 DNA: TGCGCCAGCAGCTTGGCCACCACAGATACGCAGTATTTT

D gene: TRBD2
J gene: TRBJ2-1
V gene: TRBV5-1
clone size: few
CDR3 protein: CASSLAVALAGGNEQFF
CDR3 DNA: TGCGCCAGCAGCTTGGCCGTTGCACTAGCGGGAGGTAATGAGCAGTTCTTC

D gene: TRBD2
J gene: TRBJ2-5
V gene: TRBV7-8
clone size: NA
CDR3 protein: CASSLRWRERTETQYF
CDR3 DNA: TGTGCCAGCAGCTTACGCTGGCGGGAGAGAACAGAGACCCAGTACTTC

D gene: TRBD2
J gene: TRBJ2-7
V gene: TRBV7-9
clone size: NA
CDR3 protein: CASSSTSGSRYEQYF
CDR3 DNA: TGTGCCAGCAGCTCGACTAGCGGGAGTAGATACGAGCAGTACTTC

D gene: NA
J gene: TRBJ2-7
V gene: TRBV10-3
clone size: many
CDR3 protein: CAISPGPRGNYEQYF
CDR3 DNA: TGTGCCATCAGTCCCGGCCCGAGGGGGAACTACGAGCAGTACTTC

D gene: NA
J gene: TRBJ1-2
V gene: TRBV4-1
clone size: few
CDR3 protein: CASSQDPQGRHYGYTF
CDR3 DNA: TGCGCCAGCAGCCAAGACCCCCAGGGGAGGCACTATGGCTACACCTTC

D gene: TRBD1
J gene: TRBJ2-7
V gene: TRBV6-5
clone size: NA
CDR3 protein: CASSYGTGISYEQYF
CDR3 DNA: TGTGCCAGCAGTTACGGGACAGGGATCTCCTACGAGCAGTACTTC

D gene: TRBD2
J gene: TRBJ2-3
V gene: TRBV7-9
clone size: few
CDR3 protein: CASSLTSGTHTDTQYF
CDR3 DNA: TGTGCCAGCAGCTTAACTAGCGGGACCCACACAGATACGCAGTATTTT

D gene: TRBD2
J gene: TRBJ2-3
V gene: TRBV7-2
clone size: NA
CDR3 protein: CASSLGLAGDVWYF
CDR3 DNA: TGTGCCAGCAGCTTGGGACTAGCGGGAGACGTATGGTATTTT

D gene: NA
J gene: TRBJ2-2
V gene: TRBV6-5
clone size: NA
CDR3 protein: CASSFLGGRKTGELFF
CDR3 DNA: TGTGCCAGCAGTTTTCTCGGTGGGAGAAAAACCGGGGAGCTGTTTTTT

D gene: NA
J gene: TRBJ2-7
V gene: TRBV10-1
clone size: NA
CDR3 protein: CASSPPGTTPYEQYF
CDR3 DNA: TGCGCCAGCAGCCCTCCCGGGACCACCCCCTACGAGCAGTACTTC

D gene: NA
J gene: TRBJ2-3
V gene: TRBV27
clone size: NA
CDR3 protein: CASRRDAGTQYF
CDR3 DNA: TGTGCCAGCAGACGAGACGCAGGTACGCAGTATTTT

D gene: TRBD2
J gene: TRBJ2-1
V gene: TRBV7-2
clone size: few
CDR3 protein: CASSFTSGIEQFF
CDR3 DNA: TGTGCCAGCAGCTTCACTAGCGGAATTGAGCAGTTCTTC

D gene: TRBD2
J gene: TRBJ2-5
V gene: TRBV7-2
clone size: NA
CDR3 protein: CASSPGFAGGPETQYF
CDR3 DNA: TGTGCCAGCAGTCCCGGGTTCGCGGGAGGGCCTGAGACCCAGTACTTC

D gene: NA
J gene: TRBJ2-4
V gene: TRBV5-1
clone size: NA
CDR3 protein: CASTLGPGSGKAKNIQYF
CDR3 DNA: TGCGCCAGCACCCTTGGACCTGGGAGCGGTAAAGCCAAAAACATTCAGTACTTC

D gene: NA
J gene: TRBJ2-4
V gene: TRBV5-1
clone size: few
CDR3 protein: CASSLELAKNIQYF
CDR3 DNA: TGCGCCAGCAGCTTGGAGTTAGCCAAAAACATTCAGTACTTC

D gene: NA
J gene: TRBJ2-1
V gene: TRBV6-2/TRBV6-3
clone size: NA
CDR3 protein: CASQKYNEQFF
CDR3 DNA: TGTGCCAGCCAGAAATACAATGAGCAGTTCTTC

D gene: TRBD1
J gene: TRBJ1-5
V gene: TRBV20-1
clone size: many
CDR3 protein: CSARDLSGTGSQPQHF
CDR3 DNA: TGCAGTGCTAGAGATTTATCCGGGACAGGAAGTCAGCCCCAGCATTTT

D gene: NA
J gene: TRBJ2-3
V gene: TRBV2
clone size: few
CDR3 protein: CASKNTVRLSTDTQYF
CDR3 DNA: TGTGCCAGCAAGAACACCGTACGCCTCAGCACAGATACGCAGTATTTT

D gene: TRBD1
J gene: TRBJ2-2
V gene: TRBV2
clone size: few
CDR3 protein: CARSGTGVTGELFF
CDR3 DNA: TGTGCCAGATCCGGGACAGGTGTGACCGGGGAGCTGTTTTTT

D gene: NA
J gene: TRBJ2-1
V gene: TRBV13
clone size: few
CDR3 protein: CASSLGLAFNEQFF
CDR3 DNA: TGTGCCAGCAGCTTGGGGCTAGCATTCAATGAGCAGTTCTTC

D gene: NA
J gene: TRBJ1-5
V gene: TRBV6-6
clone size: few
CDR3 protein: CASSGHGDQPQHF
CDR3 DNA: TGTGCCAGCAGTGGCCATGGAGATCAGCCCCAGCATTTT

D gene: NA
J gene: TRBJ2-1
V gene: TRBV3-1
clone size: NA
CDR3 protein: CASSQGRLAEQFF
CDR3 DNA: TGTGCCAGCAGCCAAGGAAGGTTAGCGGAGCAGTTCTTC

D gene: NA
J gene: TRBJ1-6
V gene: TRBV7-2
clone size: once
CDR3 protein: CASSPWTETPPLHF
CDR3 DNA: TGTGCCAGCAGCCCCTGGACAGAGACCCCACCCCTCCACTTT

D gene: NA
J gene: TRBJ1-1
V gene: TRBV20-1
clone size: few
CDR3 protein: CSANRRLNTEAFF
CDR3 DNA: TGCAGTGCCAACAGGCGACTGAACACTGAAGCTTTCTTT

D gene: TRBD2
J gene: TRBJ2-5
V gene: TRBV29-1
clone size: many
CDR3 protein: CSVEMREFGGETQYF
CDR3 DNA: TGCAGCGTTGAGATGCGGGAGTTTGGAGGAGAGACCCAGTACTTC

D gene: NA
J gene: TRBJ2-1
V gene: TRBV4-3
clone size: NA
CDR3 protein: CASSQDVVGSEQFF
CDR3 DNA: TGCGCCAGCAGCCAAGACGTGGTGGGGTCTGAGCAGTTCTTC

D gene: TRBD2
J gene: TRBJ2-1
V gene: TRBV15
clone size: few
CDR3 protein: CATSRAGTMDNEQFF
CDR3 DNA: TGTGCCACCAGCAGAGCGGGGACTATGGACAATGAGCAGTTCTTC

D gene: NA
J gene: TRBJ1-6
V gene: TRBV20-1
clone size: many
CDR3 protein: CSAATSRVYNSPLHF
CDR3 DNA: TGCAGTGCCGCCACCTCCAGGGTTTATAATTCACCCCTCCACTTT

D gene: NA
J gene: TRBJ2-1
V gene: TRBV7-2
clone size: many
CDR3 protein: CASRAAGGGRGF
CDR3 DNA: TGTGCCAGCAGAGCAGCCGGCGGTGGCAGGGGCTTC

D gene: NA
J gene: TRBJ1-1
V gene: TRBV20-1
clone size: many
CDR3 protein: CSASRGYEAFF
CDR3 DNA: TGCAGTGCCAGCAGGGGCTATGAAGCTTTCTTT

D gene: TRBD1
J gene: TRBJ2-1
V gene: TRBV5-1
clone size: NA
CDR3 protein: CASSLGTEDNEQFF
CDR3 DNA: TGCGCCAGCAGCTTAGGGACAGAAGACAATGAGCAGTTCTTC

D gene: TRBD1
J gene: TRBJ2-7
V gene: TRBV2
clone size: NA
CDR3 protein: CASSADRGGYEQYF
CDR3 DNA: TGTGCCAGCAGTGCGGACAGGGGAGGCTACGAGCAGTACTTC

D gene: NA
J gene: TRBJ1-5
V gene: TRBV20-1
clone size: few
CDR3 protein: CSARALSNQPQHF
CDR3 DNA: TGCAGTGCTAGGGCCCTTAGCAATCAGCCCCAGCATTTT

D gene: TRBD1
J gene: TRBJ2-5
V gene: TRBV29-1
clone size: few
CDR3 protein: CSVAVGTGEETQYF
CDR3 DNA: TGCAGCGTTGCGGTCGGGACAGGGGAAGAGACCCAGTACTTC

D gene: TRBD1
J gene: TRBJ2-1
V gene: TRBV20-1
clone size: once
CDR3 protein: CSAERGDRATEQFF
CDR3 DNA: TGCAGTGCCGAGAGGGGGGACAGGGCTACTGAGCAGTTCTTC

D gene: NA
J gene: TRBJ2-3
V gene: TRBV20-1
clone size: NA
CDR3 protein: CSARRPGLIHTDTQYF
CDR3 DNA: TGCAGTGCTAGACGTCCGGGACTTATACACACAGATACGCAGTATTTT